This T cell receptor beta chain was captured by sequencing in a study of blood T cell repertoires in COVID-19 (dated by TCRdb to 2018 to 2020). At the level of the whole study: Samples covering the acute and convalescent phases of COVID-19 were provided by collaborators in the United States, Italy and Spain. The prospective study material was composed of cDNA or gDNA derived from T cells, B-cell-depleted T cells, or PBMCs. Where available, HLA class I and class II types were taken from metadata supplied by the sample provider and were not determined by assay-based typing. The repertoires were released in a freely available public database intended as a resource for research on the immune response to SARS-CoV-2. Nearly every sample came with metadata listing a de-identified subject ID, COVID-19 status, age in years and sex. Deeply sampled blood TCRbeta repertoires from subjects exposed to, actively infected with, or recovered from COVID-19 were included in the dataset. The samples were drawn from two sources: the first 160 participants of the ongoing ImmuneRACE study, and 1,254 subjects contributed by 6 global collaborators. The paper as a whole reports these results and caveats: The amount of clinical and demographic metadata varied by source and participant and was provided uncurated.

The collaborating institutions used their own protocols to collect whole blood in K2EDTA tubes. For TCRbeta analysis, collaborators shipped samples as frozen whole blood, isolated PBMCs, or DNA extracted from either of those sample types. Notes on this clone: It has no known antigen specificity. No base qualities exist here, and no much larger clone lies one base off it.

TCRbeta CDR3 regions were amplified from genomic DNA using the immunoSEQ Assay, a bias-controlled multiplex PCR. As for the authors' bioinformatics: The number of nucleated cells in each sample was estimated by amplification of reference gene primers within the assay. To quantify the absolute abundance of each unique TCRbeta CDR3 rearrangement, sequence reads were collapsed and filtered. Productive Simpson clonality was computed per sample as the square root of Simpson's diversity index over productive rearrangements. TCRdb's version of the immuneACCESS table is confined to in-frame rearrangements and falls short of the full clone set. An unresolved V gene accounts for under half of the shortfall where checked; the remainder is of unknown origin. V and J calls and clone size follow that table, whereas D and trimming were derived from the DNA. The sample records some 180,000 clones, about 79% of which are singletons. The leading ten clones occupy less than 15% of the sample.

The germline V gene specifies SGHTA as CDR1 and FQGNSA as CDR2. The junction shows trimming of 3 bases on V and 2 bases on J, and the gene matches do not reach 8 bases of it. The cysteine opens and the phenylalanine closes a CDR3 of 17 amino acids. Only the CDR3 region is kept as DNA, spanning 51 bases read in frame from base 1. Sequences were obtained from peripheral blood. This clonotype was obtained from a human donor in a cohort sampled during active COVID-19. The chain couples TRBV7-2 to TRBJ2-5; 11 nucleotides in the junction match TRBD2. The DNA sequence is given as TGTGCCAGCAGCTTTCGGACTAGCGGGCACCCTCAAGAGACCCAGTACTTC. Translated, this gives CASSFRTSGHPQETQYF.